These T cell receptor beta chains were read from a single sample in a study of Ad26.COV2.S vaccination and SARS-CoV-2 variants. Here immunoSEQ multiplex PCR was the method, and the copy in TCRdb shows in-frame clones only, minus some. The data show a few hundred thousand clones, about four fifths seen once. The material was peripheral blood, obtained in a trial of Ad26.COV2.S vaccine versus placebo. Receptors were obtained from a person between 18 and 60 years old who received the Ad26.COV2.S COVID-19 vaccine or a placebo. Both conserved end residues are part of each CDR3. D genes are given only for firm matches. Rows may omit the clone size; those that give it use once, few, many or a size class.

.	TRBD1	TRBV13	TRBJ1-1	TGTGCCAGCAGCTCCCTCCGGGACAGGGAGTATGTAGCTTTCTTT	CASSSLRDREYVAFF
.	.	TRBV4-1	TRBJ2-5	TGCGCCAGCAGCCAAGCAGATCTCATCCGAGGGACCCAGTACTTC	CASSQADLIRGTQYF
.	TRBD2	TRBV7-8	TRBJ2-3	TGTGCCAGCAGCTTCCGCCTAGCGGACCACACAGATACGCAGTATTTT	CASSFRLADHTDTQYF
.	.	TRBV6-2/TRBV6-3	TRBJ1-5	TGTGCCAGCAGTTACGGACAGACCCGGGGGAGCAATCAGCCCCAGCATTTT	CASSYGQTRGSNQPQHF
.	.	TRBV6-1	TRBJ2-7	TGTGCCAGCAGTGAGGGGGGGGCGGCCTACGAGCAGTACTTC	CASSEGGAAYEQYF
.	.	TRBV25-1	TRBJ2-5	TGTGCCAGTTCCGTCGGGGGGCAGGGAGAGACCCAGTACTTC	CASSVGGQGETQYF
.	.	TRBV11-2	TRBJ1-2	TGTGCCAGCAGCTTAGTTCCCGGGACCCTTTCCGGCTACACCTTC	CASSLVPGTLSGYTF
.	.	TRBV18	TRBJ1-2	TGTGCCAGCTCACACAGTGCTGATAACTATGGCTACACCTTC	CASSHSADNYGYTF
.	.	TRBV15	TRBJ1-4	TGTGCCACCAGCAGAGATAGGACTGCTAATGAAAAACTGTTTTTT	CATSRDRTANEKLFF
.	TRBD2	TRBV4-2	TRBJ2-3	TGTGCCAGCAGCCTGATGGTCACTAGCGGGAGGGGTGGGTACGCAGATACGCAGTATTTT	CASSLMVTSGRGGYADTQYF
few	.	TRBV5-1	TRBJ1-5	TGCGCCAGCAGCTTGGGGCAGAATAATCAGCCCCAGCATTTT	CASSLGQNNQPQHF
.	.	TRBV25-1	TRBJ2-3	TGTGCCAGCAGTGAGGGTGTGGGGGATACGCAGTATTTT	CASSEGVGDTQYF
.	.	TRBV2	TRBJ2-3	TGTGCCAGCAGGGGCGATACGCAGTATTTT	CASRGDTQYF
.	.	TRBV9	TRBJ2-7	TGTGCCAGCAGCGTAGGAACTTGGGCCTCCTACGAGCAGTACTTC	CASSVGTWASYEQYF
.	.	TRBV7-8	TRBJ1-6	TGTGCCAGCAGCTTAGCGGCGGGCTCCTATAATTCACCCCTCCACTTT	CASSLAAGSYNSPLHF